These 9 T cell receptor beta chains came from one sample sequenced in a study of CD8+ T cells in alopecia areata. Treatment denoted: oral pan-JAK inhibitor, 5-10 mg twice daily. cDNA reverse transcribed from extracted RNA served as the sequencing template. Libraries were prepared by immunoSEQ multiplex PCR; TCRdb keeps only in-frame clonotypes and omits some of them. Here the sample spans 90,000 to 100,000 clones, approximately 60% being singletons. The source was CD8+ T cells sorted from blood, collected at week 4, from a patient treated with tofacitinib. These receptors came from a human donor with alopecia areata.

In this sample, this clone turned up a few times. This chain connects TRBV5-6 to TRBJ2-5; 8 bases align to TRBD2. The germline CDR1 and CDR2 sequences are SGHDT and YYEEEE. The CDR3 has 15 residues. J lost 4 bases, V lost 6 bases, and 11 bases had no gene match. The CDR3 nucleotides read TGTGCCAGCACCCCTGGGCGGGGGGCCCTAGAGACCCAGTACTTC. It is translated as CASTPGRGALETQYF. Variable domain in full (rest from reference TRBV5-6 and TRBJ2-5): DAGVTQSPTHLIKTRGQQVTLRCSPKSGHDTVSWYQQALGQGPQFIFQYYEEEERQRGNFPDRFSGHQFPNYSSELNVNALLLGDSALYLCASTPGRGALETQYFGPGTRLLVL.

The V and J genes are TRBV28 and TRBJ1-5; D gene unclear. The CDR3 contains 16 residues. CDR1 and CDR2 (germline): MDHEN, SYDVKM. Trimming took 6 bases from V and 3 from J, leaving 18 bases between them. The CDR3 sequence is CASSRRRTAVNQPQHF. The CDR3 bases are TGTGCCAGCAGCCGAAGACGGACCGCGGTCAATCAGCCCCAGCATTTT.

This sequence joins TRBV13 and TRBJ2-5; no firm D call. The CDR3 length is 13 residues. Germline lookup yields CDR1 PRHDT and CDR2 FYEKMQ (reference sequence). Trimming left V 3 bases short and J 8 bases short, with 13 bases between. The CDR3 sequence is CASSFSRWSTQYF. CDR3 nucleotides: TGTGCCAGCAGCTTTTCCAGGTGGAGTACCCAGTACTTC.

The chain joins TRBV27 to TRBJ1-5; TRBD1 matches 8 bases. The CDR3 spans 15 residues. In germline, CDR1 is MNHEY, CDR2 SMNVEV (reference sequence). Trimming cost V 5 bases and J 5 bases; bases outside gene matches: 8. DNA of the CDR3: TGTGCCAGCAGTCAACTTACAGGGGGGGATCAGCCCCAGCATTTT. Its protein is CASSQLTGGDQPQHF.

The table lists this clone with a few counts. J is TRBJ2-2 and V is TRBV29-1, with 7 bases matching TRBD1. Trimming cost V 0 bases and J 3 bases; bases outside gene matches: 1. CDR1 is SQVTM, CDR2 ANQGSEA, per germline. This CDR3 has 14 residues. In DNA form, the CDR3 reads TGCAGCGTTGAAGAAGGGGGCGACACCGGGGAGCTGTTTTTT. Protein product: CSVEEGGDTGELFF.

This clone has more than one count but fewer than ten. J is TRBJ2-7 and V is TRBV4-3; 7 nucleotides agree with TRBD1. CDR3 length: 16 residues. Germline V gene sequence: CDR1 LGHNA, CDR2 YSLEER. V lost 0 bases, J lost 3 bases, and 8 bases stayed unmatched. The CDR3 here is CASSQEWTGPVYEQYF. Written as DNA, the CDR3 is TGCGCCAGCAGCCAAGAGTGGACAGGCCCGGTCTACGAGCAGTACTTC.

The rearrangement joins TRBV7-9 to TRBJ2-1, with 10 bases matching TRBD2. The junction had 4 bases not matched to a gene; V was cut back by 0 bases and J by 2 bases. The germline V gene has CDR1 SEHNR and CDR2 FQNEAQ (reference sequence). This CDR3 has 17 residues. For the CDR3, the DNA is TGTGCCAGCAGCTTAGCGGGCAGCGGGAGGGCCTACAATGAGCAGTTCTTC. Translated: CASSLAGSGRAYNEQFF.

This chain joins TRBV5-4 and TRBJ2-5; perhaps TRBD2 as D (6 bases). The CDR3 runs 14 residues. V lost 9 bases and J lost 0, with 15 bases in between. CDR1 and CDR2 from the germline V gene are SGHNT and YYREEE (reference sequence). This CDR3 reads CATSGTVDQETQYF. The DNA for the CDR3 is TGTGCCACCAGTGGGACTGTCGACCAAGAGACCCAGTACTTC.

The chain carries TRBV27 and TRBJ2-7; D might be TRBD1 or TRBD2, each matching 5 bases. The length of the CDR3 is 14 residues. Between the trimmed V and J ends, which lost 3 bases and 3 bases, there was a span of 12 bases. Germline V gives CDR1 MNHEY, CDR2 SMNVEV (reference sequence). As DNA, the CDR3 is TGTGCCAGCAGTTTCGAGGGGCCGGGCTACGAGCAGTACTTC. As protein: CASSFEGPGYEQYF.